This T cell receptor (beta chain) was retrieved from a study of blood T cell repertoires in COVID-19. Participants came from fewer than 25 US areas, aged roughly 18 to 95 years. Participants' reported clinical history set cohort assignment. The V end was cut by 0 bases, the J end by 10 bases, with 19 bases between. This CDR3 region has 17 residues. Looked up from germline, CDR1 is LNHNV and CDR2 is YYDKDF (reference sequence). Libraries were prepared by immunoSEQ multiplex PCR; TCRdb keeps only in-frame clonotypes and omits some of them. The table includes roughly 330,000 clones, 87% detected once. The chain employs TRBV15 and TRBJ1-6, with a possible D match to TRBD1 (6 bases). The TCR comes from a woman aged 30 to 39 who had recovered from COVID-19. The material sequenced was PBMCs or T cells enriched from blood (not recorded which). The CDR3 nucleotides read TGTGCCACCAGCAGAGATGAGAGACAGGCTCTTGGCTCACCCCTCCACTTT. Protein sequence: CATSRDERQALGSPLHF.